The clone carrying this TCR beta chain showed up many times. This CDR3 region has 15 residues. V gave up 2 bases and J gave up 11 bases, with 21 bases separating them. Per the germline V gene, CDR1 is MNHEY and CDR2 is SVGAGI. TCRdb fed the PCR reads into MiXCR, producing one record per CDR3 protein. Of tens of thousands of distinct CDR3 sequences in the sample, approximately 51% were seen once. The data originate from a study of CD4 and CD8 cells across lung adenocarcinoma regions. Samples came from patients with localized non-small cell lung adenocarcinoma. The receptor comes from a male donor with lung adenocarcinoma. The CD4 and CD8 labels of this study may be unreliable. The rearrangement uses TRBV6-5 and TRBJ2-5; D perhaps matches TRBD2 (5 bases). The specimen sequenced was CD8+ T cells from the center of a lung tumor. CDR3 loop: CASSYDRGRVSEQYF. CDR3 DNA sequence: TGTGCCAGCAGTTACGATCGTGGGCGGGTGTCAGAGCAGTACTTC.